Below are 15 T cell receptor beta chains sequenced from a single sample in a study of T cell responses to AZD1222 COVID-19 vaccine. Generated by immunoSEQ multiplex PCR, the TCRdb table keeps only in-frame clones and is missing some. Of 200,000 to 300,000 clones in the sample, over 90% were seen once. The sequences come from peripheral blood, collected on day 0 of AZD1222 vaccination. All receptors derive from an adult in good health.

This rearrangement joins TRBV2 to TRBJ1-3; TRBD1 matches 7 bases. CDR3 length: 16 residues. The V and J ends lost 4 bases and 0 bases, in that order; junction bases with no gene match: 6. Germline CDR1 and CDR2: SNHLY and FYNNEI. CDR3 nucleotides: TGTGCCAGCAGTGGTCCGGGACAGCACTCTGGAAACACCATATATTTT. Its protein product is CASSGPGQHSGNTIYF.

This sequence joins TRBV7-2 and TRBJ2-1; 11 nucleotides line up with TRBD2. CDR1 is SGHTA, CDR2 FQGNSA, per germline. Trimming removed 6 bases from V and 8 bases from J; junction bases left unmatched: 3. The CDR3 spans 13 residues. The CDR3 DNA sequence: TGTGCCAGCAGACTAGCGGGAGTCCATGAGCAGTTCTTC. This gives the protein CASRLAGVHEQFF.

V is TRBV6-6 and J is TRBJ1-1, with no clear D. With 2 bases removed from V and 8 bases from J, the gap between germline ends came to 9 bases. Germline V gene lookup returns CDR1 MNHNY and CDR2 SVGAGI (reference sequence). The CDR3 extends over 12 amino acids. CDR3 region: CASSYVADEAFF. The CDR3, as DNA: TGTGCCAGCAGTTACGTGGCTGACGAAGCTTTCTTT.

The chain combines TRBV21-1 with TRBJ1-5. TRBV21-1 is a documented pseudogene. The CDR3 is made up of 15 amino acids. The CDR3: CASSPRGGSNQPQHF. DNA for the CDR3: TGTGCCAGCAGCCCGAGGGGCGGTAGCAATCAGCCCCAGCATTTT.

The V and J genes are TRBV24-1 and TRBJ1-2, with unresolved D. The CDR3 totals 14 residues. Germline CDR1 reads KGHDR; CDR2 reads SFDVKD. Trimming shortened V by 3 bases and J by 5 bases, and 12 bases separated the two germline ends. For the CDR3, the DNA is TGTGCCACCAGTGATCCCGGGGTCTCTTATGGCTACACCTTC. Its protein product is CATSDPGVSYGYTF.

The rearrangement links TRBV28 to TRBJ2-1; D is ambiguous. Germline CDR1 and CDR2: MDHEN and SYDVKM. The CDR3 is made up of 13 amino acids. Trimming removed 2 bases at V and 6 bases at J, with 8 bases between. CDR3 residues: CASSLPPGNEQFF. In DNA form, the CDR3 reads TGTGCCAGCAGTTTACCTCCTGGCAATGAGCAGTTCTTC.

The rearrangement joins TRBV2 to TRBJ2-1, with TRBD1 matching over 7 bases. Germline loops: CDR1 SNHLY, CDR2 FYNNEI. The CDR3 has 15 amino acids. V was clipped by 4 bases and J by 0 bases; unmatched bases: 3. The DNA of the CDR3 is TGTGCCAGCAGTGGACAGGGAAGCTCCTACAATGAGCAGTTCTTC. It encodes CASSGQGSSYNEQFF.

The rearrangement joins TRBV4-2 to TRBJ2-3; D possibly corresponds to TRBD1 (5 bases). The CDR3 loop spans 14 amino acids. Trimming took 0 bases from V and 4 from J, leaving 8 bases between them. CDR1 LGHNA and CDR2 YNFKEQ come from the germline V gene. The CDR3, as DNA: TGTGCCAGCAGCCAAGATTTGGGGCCAGATACGCAGTATTTT. It translates to CASSQDLGPDTQYF.

The V and J genes are TRBV24-1 and TRBJ2-2; 7 nucleotides line up with TRBD1. Trimming took 5 bases from V and 5 from J; bases not matched to a gene: 13. The CDR3 has 17 residues. Germline CDR1 KGHDR, CDR2 SFDVKD. The CDR3 DNA follows: TGTGCCACCAGTGCTAACCCGACAGGGTGGAAAACCGGGGAGCTGTTTTTT. This sequence encodes CATSANPTGWKTGELFF.

This clone was seen a single time. Other DNA sequences in the same sample also yield this CDR3. The chain combines TRBV18 with TRBJ1-1; D unresolved. The germline V gene has CDR1 KGHSH and CDR2 LQKENI. V lost 4 bases and J lost 11, with 14 bases in between. The CDR3 is 12 residues long. This CDR3 reads CASSLQGTEAFF. CDR3 coding DNA: TGTGCCAGCTCACTACAAGGAACCGAGGCTTTCTTT. The variable domain in full, completed from reference TRBV18 and TRBJ1-1, reads NAGVMQNPRHLVRRRGQEARLRCSPMKGHSHVYWYRQLPEEGLKFMVYLQKENIIDESGMPKERFSAEFPKEGPSILRIQQVVRGDSAAYFCASSLQGTEAFFGQGTRLTVV.

This clone was seen only once. This chain connects TRBV5-1 to TRBJ2-1; D is possibly TRBD1 or TRBD2 (6 bases each). The CDR3 loop spans 13 amino acids. Germline V gene sequence: CDR1 SGHRS, CDR2 YFSETQ. V lost 3 bases and J lost 9, with 13 bases in between. CDR3 region: CASSSTGAGEQFF. CDR3 in DNA: TGCGCCAGCAGCTCGACGGGGGCCGGTGAGCAGTTCTTC.

The chain combines TRBV5-4 with TRBJ1-2; D is unclear. Germline assignment: CDR1 SGHNT and CDR2 YYREEE (reference sequence). The V and J ends lost 2 bases and 1 base respectively, with 15 bases between them. The CDR3 is 16 residues long. Here the CDR3 reads CASSLDPAYLNYGYTF. CDR3 nucleotide sequence: TGTGCCAGCAGCTTAGATCCCGCCTACCTTAACTATGGCTACACCTTC. Full variable domain (remainder filled in from reference TRBV5-4 and TRBJ1-2): ETGVTQSPTHLIKTRGQQVTLRCSSQSGHNTVSWYQQALGQGPQFIFQYYREEENGRGNFPPRFSGLQFPNYSSELNVNALELDDSALYLCASSLDPAYLNYGYTFGSGTRLTVV.

This clone was recorded once. The chain carries TRBV19 and TRBJ1-3; perhaps TRBD1 as D (5 bases). Per germline, CDR1 LNHDA and CDR2 SQIVND (reference sequence). Trimming left V 6 bases short and J 0 bases short, with 15 bases between. This CDR3 has 16 residues. CDR3 DNA sequence: TGTGCCAGTAGCATCAGACAGCGGACCTCTGGAAACACCATATATTTT. Protein product: CASSIRQRTSGNTIYF. Combining the CDR3 with reference TRBV19 and TRBJ1-3 gives the whole variable domain DGGITQSPKYLFRKEGQNVTLSCEQNLNHDAMYWYRQDPGQGLRLIYYSQIVNDFQKGDIAEGYSVSREKKESFPLTVTSAQKNPTAFYLCASSIRQRTSGNTIYFGEGSWLTVV.

The chain recombines TRBV7-9 with TRBJ2-3; possibly TRBD1 or TRBD2 for D (6 bases each). The CDR3 loop spans 15 amino acids. With 5 bases removed from V and 1 base from J, the gap between germline ends came to 13 bases. Germline assignment: CDR1 SEHNR and CDR2 FQNEAQ (reference sequence). CDR3 residues: CASSASGARTDTQYF. CDR3 in DNA: TGTGCCAGCAGCGCCTCGGGGGCCCGCACAGATACGCAGTATTTT. The full variable domain, rest sourced from reference TRBV7-9 and TRBJ2-3, is DTGVSQNPRHKITKRGQNVTFRCDPISEHNRLYWYRQTLGQGPEFLTYFQNEAQLEKSRLLSDRFSAERPKGSFSTLEIQRTEQGDSAMYLCASSASGARTDTQYFGPGTRLTVL.

This chain connects TRBV5-5 to TRBJ2-5; D possibly corresponds to TRBD2 (6 bases). Germline CDR1 SGHKS, CDR2 YYEKEE (reference sequence). The CDR3 consists of 14 residues. V was clipped by 4 bases and J by 4 bases, with 14 bases between them. CDR3 in DNA: TGTGCCAGCAGCCCCGTCCGGGGGAGAGAGACCCAGTACTTC. Protein: CASSPVRGRETQYF.